Listed below are T cell receptor beta chains from one sample, sequenced in a study of beta chain features in type 1 diabetes. TCRdb keeps only in-frame clones here, not all; method: immunoSEQ multiplex PCR. In the table there are 200,000 to 250,000 clones, roughly an eighth of which are singletons. The sequencing sample was made of naive CD4+ T cells from blood. The source is a woman in her thirties or forties in good health. CDR3s include the opening cysteine and the closing phenylalanine or tryptophan. A D gene is named only where the DNA matches it firmly. Not all rows give a size; the values are once, few, many and, for expanded clones, a class.

TRBJ1-6,18,NA,TRBD1,TRBV7-2,CASSLEGQGASYNSPLHF,TGTGCCAGCAGCTTAGAGGGACAGGGGGCTTCCTATAATTCACCCCTCCACTTT
TRBJ1-3,12,NA,NA,TRBV19,CASRTDGNTIYF,TGTGCCAGCAGGACAGACGGAAACACCATATATTTT
TRBJ2-7,12,NA,NA,TRBV6-5,CASSYSRGEQYF,TGTGCCAGCAGTTACTCTCGGGGCGAGCAGTACTTC
TRBJ2-7,15,NA,TRBD1,TRBV19,CASRYYRGCPYEQYF,TGTGCCAGTAGATACTACAGGGGTTGCCCCTACGAGCAGTACTTC
TRBJ2-1,16,once,NA,TRBV4-3,CASSRWDGLPDDEQFF,TGCGCCAGCAGCCGGTGGGACGGACTACCGGACGATGAGCAGTTCTTC
TRBJ2-7,12,few,NA,TRBV7-9,CASSADREEQYF,TGTGCCAGCAGCGCGGACAGAGAGGAGCAGTACTTC
TRBJ1-1,13,few,NA,TRBV2,CASPKGGSSKAFF,TGTGCCAGCCCCAAGGGAGGATCGAGTAAAGCTTTCTTT
TRBJ2-3,14,many,TRBD1,TRBV23-1,CASSQGQATDTQYF,TGCGCCAGCAGTCAGGGACAGGCCACAGATACGCAGTATTTT
TRBJ2-4,14,NA,NA,TRBV18,CASSPPTERDIQYF,TGTGCCAGCTCACCACCGACGGAGAGAGACATTCAGTACTTC
TRBJ2-1,11,many,NA,TRBV13,CASSLGAWKFF,TGTGCCAGCAGCTTGGGGGCGTGGAAGTTCTTC
TRBJ2-7,14,few,NA,TRBV18,CASSPRRASYEQYF,TGTGCCAGCTCCCCCCGCAGGGCCTCCTACGAGCAGTACTTC
TRBJ1-2,14,few,NA,TRBV29-1,CSVEDIGQRHGYTF,TGCAGCGTTGAAGATATAGGACAGAGACATGGCTACACCTTC
TRBJ2-7,14,NA,NA,TRBV9,CASSVGTLGYEQYF,TGTGCCAGCAGCGTAGGGACTTTGGGCTACGAGCAGTACTTC
TRBJ2-2,15,NA,TRBD1,TRBV25-1,CASSKGTANTGELFF,TGTGCCAGCAGTAAGGGGACAGCGAACACCGGGGAGCTGTTTTTT
TRBJ2-3,18,few,TRBD2,TRBV9,CASSVGRGLAGGPDTQYF,TGTGCCAGCAGCGTAGGAAGGGGGCTAGCGGGAGGCCCGGATACGCAGTATTTT
TRBJ2-3,14,NA,TRBD2,TRBV5-4,CASSLSGGPDTQYF,TGTGCCAGCAGCTTAAGCGGGGGCCCAGATACGCAGTATTTT
TRBJ2-7,15,few,TRBD1,TRBV18,CASSPTVGTATEQYF,TGTGCCAGCTCACCGACAGTTGGGACAGCAACCGAGCAGTACTTC
TRBJ2-1,15,NA,TRBD2,TRBV11-3,CASSLSAGGMDEQFF,TGTGCCAGCAGCTTATCTGCGGGGGGAATGGATGAGCAGTTCTTC
TRBJ2-5,14,few,NA,TRBV27,CASSLSRQKETQYF,TGTGCCAGCAGTTTATCTAGACAGAAAGAGACCCAGTACTTC
TRBJ1-5,14,few,TRBD1,TRBV27,CASSFRGADQPQHF,TGTGCCAGCAGTTTCAGGGGGGCGGATCAGCCCCAGCATTTT
TRBJ2-5,13,few,NA,TRBV27,CASSFNRAATQYF,TGTGCCAGCAGTTTCAACAGGGCGGCAACCCAGTACTTC
TRBJ2-7,17,few,NA,TRBV7-2,CASSFYRGASDPREQYF,TGTGCCAGCAGCTTTTACCGGGGGGCCTCTGATCCTCGGGAGCAGTACTTC
TRBJ1-3,15,NA,NA,TRBV7-9,CASSHGGGFGNTIYF,TGTGCCAGCAGCCATGGCGGGGGATTTGGAAACACCATATATTTT
TRBJ2-2,15,NA,NA,TRBV25-1,CASRGLGANTGELFF,TGTGCCAGCAGGGGCCTCGGGGCGAACACCGGGGAGCTGTTTTTT
TRBJ2-5,14,NA,TRBD2,TRBV7-2,CASSFGGFGETQYF,TGTGCCAGCAGCTTCGGGGGGTTTGGAGAGACCCAGTACTTC
TRBJ2-2,14,NA,NA,TRBV5-1,CASSETSAPGELFF,TGCGCCAGCAGCGAGACTAGTGCACCCGGGGAGCTGTTTTTT
TRBJ1-1,13,few,NA,TRBV19,CASSIGSSTEAFF,TGTGCCAGTAGTATAGGCTCGAGCACTGAAGCTTTCTTT
TRBJ1-5,15,few,TRBD1,TRBV2,CASRGGQGAGQPQHF,TGTGCCAGCAGGGGGGGACAGGGGGCAGGGCAGCCCCAGCATTTT
TRBJ1-4,15,few,TRBD1,TRBV5-6,CASSRDRGLNEKLFF,TGTGCCAGCAGCCGGGACAGGGGACTTAATGAAAAACTGTTTTTT
TRBJ1-6,15,NA,TRBD1,TRBV5-1,CASSRTTGDNSPLHF,TGCGCCAGCAGCCGGACGACAGGGGATAATTCACCCCTCCACTTT
TRBJ1-6,15,NA,NA,TRBV11-2,CASSFVQGYRSPLHF,TGTGCCAGCAGCTTCGTACAGGGCTATCGTTCACCCCTCCACTTT
TRBJ2-6,18,NA,TRBD1,TRBV18,CASSSSRGLGAGANVLTF,TGTGCCAGCTCCAGTTCGAGGGGGCTGGGAGCTGGGGCCAACGTCCTGACTTTC
TRBJ2-3,15,NA,NA,TRBV9,CASSGAGGLTDTQYF,TGTGCCAGCAGCGGAGCCGGGGGACTCACAGATACGCAGTATTTT
TRBJ2-5,12,NA,TRBD1,TRBV29-1,CSVKRGLETQYF,TGCAGCGTCAAAAGGGGGCTCGAGACCCAGTACTTC
TRBJ1-1,13,NA,NA,TRBV19,CASSIQANTEAFF,TGTGCCAGTAGTATACAGGCGAACACTGAAGCTTTCTTT
TRBJ2-1,16,few,NA,TRBV5-1,CASSTGLPALYNEQFF,TGCGCCAGCAGCACGGGACTCCCCGCCCTCTACAATGAGCAGTTCTTC
TRBJ1-2,16,few,NA,TRBV9,CASSVANPQDSYGYTF,TGTGCCAGCAGCGTAGCGAATCCCCAGGACAGCTATGGCTACACCTTC
TRBJ1-1,15,few,TRBD1,TRBV7-2,CASSLTGGGNTEAFF,TGTGCCAGCAGCCTAACAGGGGGAGGGAACACTGAAGCTTTCTTT
TRBJ2-7,13,few,NA,TRBV6-5,CASRMTGEGEQYF,TGTGCCAGCAGGATGACAGGGGAGGGAGAGCAGTACTTC
TRBJ1-4,14,few,TRBD1,TRBV4-3,CASSAGTGGEKLFF,TGCGCCAGCAGTGCCGGGACAGGGGGGGAAAAACTGTTTTTT
TRBJ2-1,13,NA,TRBD2,TRBV2,CASSPIAGGIQFF,TGTGCCAGCAGTCCTATAGCGGGGGGGATTCAGTTCTTC
TRBJ2-2,15,few,NA,TRBV7-9,CASSLWGANTGELFF,TGTGCCAGCAGCTTATGGGGGGCGAACACCGGGGAGCTGTTTTTT
TRBJ2-1,15,NA,NA,TRBV9,CASSVGPGAYNEQFF,TGTGCCAGCAGCGTAGGTCCAGGGGCCTACAATGAGCAGTTCTTC
TRBJ1-2,13,few,TRBD1,TRBV7-8,CASSSGQWYGYTF,TGTGCCAGCAGCTCGGGACAGTGGTATGGCTACACCTTC
TRBJ2-7,12,NA,TRBD1,TRBV5-1,CASSGQGREQYF,TGCGCCAGCAGTGGACAGGGGCGCGAGCAGTACTTC
TRBJ2-7,15,NA,TRBD1,TRBV5-1,CASSRTGGVVEEQYF,TGCGCCAGCAGCCGGACAGGGGGGGTCGTGGAAGAGCAGTACTTC
TRBJ1-5,15,few,NA,TRBV19,CASTPDGASNQPQHF,TGTGCCAGTACCCCGGATGGGGCCAGCAATCAGCCCCAGCATTTT
TRBJ2-5,14,few,NA,TRBV7-2,CASSLVVAQETQYF,TGTGCCAGCAGCTTAGTAGTAGCCCAAGAGACCCAGTACTTC
TRBJ2-7,15,NA,NA,TRBV9,CASSVAIGVAYEQYF,TGTGCCAGCAGCGTAGCGATAGGGGTCGCCTACGAGCAGTACTTC
TRBJ2-1,12,NA,NA,TRBV15,CATSSHNNEQFF,TGTGCCACCAGCAGCCACAACAATGAGCAGTTCTTC
TRBJ2-3,17,NA,NA,TRBV4-1,CASSQVGRGAATDTQYF,TGCGCCAGCAGCCAAGTGGGTCGGGGGGCCGCCACAGATACGCAGTATTTT
TRBJ1-2,15,few,NA,TRBV16,CASSQLFSFGSGYTF,TGTGCCAGCAGCCAATTATTTTCCTTCGGGAGTGGCTACACCTTC
TRBJ2-7,15,NA,TRBD1,TRBV10-3,CAISDPGQRTYEQYF,TGTGCCATCAGTGACCCGGGACAGAGAACCTACGAGCAGTACTTC
TRBJ2-2,16,NA,NA,TRBV5-4,CASSVVPRKNTGELFF,TGTGCCAGCAGCGTAGTGCCGAGGAAGAACACCGGGGAGCTGTTTTTT
TRBJ1-2,13,few,TRBD1,TRBV18,CASSDGTDYGYTF,TGTGCCAGCTCAGACGGGACAGATTATGGCTACACCTTC
TRBJ2-5,14,NA,TRBD1,TRBV5-8,CASSIYRGEETQYF,TGTGCCAGCAGCATATACAGGGGCGAAGAGACCCAGTACTTC
TRBJ2-5,18,NA,TRBD1,TRBV5-1,CASSLGGPGTGRRETQYF,TGCGCCAGCAGCCTCGGGGGGCCCGGGACAGGGCGTAGGGAGACCCAGTACTTC
TRBJ1-1,14,few,NA,TRBV5-1,CASSLAGGNTEAFF,TGCGCCAGCAGCTTGGCCGGGGGGAACACTGAAGCTTTCTTT
TRBJ1-2,16,few,NA,TRBV11-2,CASSPIWRVENYGYTF,TGTGCCAGCAGCCCGATCTGGAGGGTCGAGAACTATGGCTACACCTTC